Listed below are T cell receptor beta chains from one sample, sequenced in a study of OX40 agonist ivuxolimab in advanced cancers. Only in-frame clones appear in the TCRdb table, and some are missing; sequencing was by immunoSEQ multiplex PCR. The profile shows approximately 86,000 clones, roughly 93% of them singletons. The sequences come from CD4+ or CD8+ T cells sorted from blood, collected in a trial of the OX40 agonist ivuxolimab. The source is an adult with an advanced solid tumor such as melanoma, head and neck, liver or kidney cancer. Each CDR3 is given without its conserved first and last residue.

TRBV7-8	ASSSRLWGNQPQH
TRBV11-1	ASSRRTGGSEETQY
TRBV4-1	ASSQVTGLSSKDGYT
TRBV10-3	AISESTDTQY
TRBV4-3	ASSARQGANSPLH
TRBV11-2	ASSPKGGGSEQY
TRBV4-2	ASSQGPDTQY
TRBV5-4	ASSLTSGSTHEQF
TRBV5-4	ASSPGGDGTEAF
TRBV4-1	ASSQVWTGASYEQY
TRBV28	ASSKPGTGGGNTQY
TRBV19	ASSIYSGTGNTIY
TRBV7-6	ASSWVGTSGIGEQF
TRBV19	ASSNRRNQPQH
TRBV6-1	ASRVRLGPDTQY
TRBV27	ASSLSAGQNYEQY
TRBV2	ASSELAGGPFEQF
TRBV11-1	ASSLQRLAGVSDTQY
TRBV6-6	ASSYSEGTNSPLH
TRBV18	ASSPTTGGGGTDTQY
TRBV21-1	ASSENLAQFNEKLF
TRBV28	ASKRQGPFNQPQH
TRBV2	ASRSSGRDTQY
TRBV9	ASSETTDPNTEAF
TRBV4-3	ASSRSEDTQETQY
TRBV12-5	ASGLVWDGGLAGDHEQF
TRBV11-3	AREGGRAAAKYNEQF
TRBV18	ASSVTGDSNEKLF
TRBV6-5	ASRQGDRWEKLF
TRBV2	ASSQETQY
TRBV9	ASSVKPAGSNTGELF
TRBV29-1	SVPGTASGTYEQY
TRBV9	ASSVDKREAYEQY
TRBV4-3	ASSQDALNTEAF
TRBV27	ASSFDRYSYEQY
TRBV19	ASSWGSRALGNQPQH
TRBV7-2	ASSSGPWAVDYGYT
TRBV11-2	ASSPQGAHGNEQF
TRBV18	ASSPFAGTPSYEQY
TRBV7-2	ASSRWTGLANQPQH
TRBV19	ASSVGLLTYEQY
TRBV6-1	ASTRPEDTEAF
TRBV6-6	ASSSPNYEQY
TRBV6-1	ASSERIGRGPLEQY
TRBV7-3	ASSLIPYEQY
TRBV25-1	ASSVDFEQY
TRBV7-3	ASSLEFTDTQY
TRBV18	ASSPSTGTSEETQY
TRBV29-1	SVGLAAEETQY
TRBV11-2	ASSLTADQPQH
TRBV18	ASSPVAGVGYT